This passage covers 10 T cell receptor beta chains from one sample sequenced in a study of T cells in Graves' hyperthyroidism and ophthalmopathy. The source material, RNA transcripts, was used to amplify TCR beta CDR3 regions. Initially, a first-round RT-PCR of the TCR CDR3 employed the HTBI primer set. MiXCR was run by TCRdb on the multiplex PCR reads, yielding one entry per CDR3 protein. The sample consists of some 490,000 distinct CDR3 sequences, roughly 22% of them appearing once. What was sequenced was blood. All receptors derive from a woman aged 70 to 79 with Graves' ophthalmopathy.

The sample holds a few counts of this clonotype. The chain employs TRBV3-1 and TRBJ2-7; D unclear. CDR1 LGHDT and CDR2 YNNKEL come from the germline V gene (reference sequence). The V end lost 2 bases, the J end lost 6 bases, and 17 bases lay between the germline ends. The length of the CDR3 is 15 residues. The CDR3 nucleotides are TGTGCCAGCAGCCAATGGTCAGATCCAGCGAGCGAGCAGTACTTC. This gives the protein CASSQWSDPASEQYF.

The chain carries TRBV6-1 and TRBJ2-3; TRBD2 matches at 12 bases. V trimming: 6 bases; J trimming: 6 bases; junction bases outside the gene matches: 7. This CDR3 is built from 15 residues. Germline values: CDR1 MNHNS, CDR2 SASEGT. CDR3 loop: CASSRLAGASDTQYF. The CDR3 nucleotides are TGTGCCAGCAGCAGACTAGCGGGAGCCTCGGATACGCAGTATTTT.

The rearrangement links TRBV29-1 to TRBJ1-2; possible D gene TRBD1, 5 bases. CDR1 and CDR2 (germline): SQVTM, ANQGSEA. The CDR3 length is 15 residues. Between the trimmed V and J ends, which lost 3 bases and 0 bases, there was a span of 14 bases. The DNA of the CDR3 is TGCAGCGTTGAGGGGGGAGGGATAGCTAACTATGGCTACACCTTC. It codes for CSVEGGGIANYGYTF.

CDR3 in DNA: TGTGCCAGCAGTACAGGACTAGCGGGAGGGCCATTCACAGATACGCAGTATTTT. Translated: CASSTGLAGGPFTDTQYF. The V and J genes are TRBV6-1 and TRBJ2-3; 15 nucleotides match TRBD2. Germline V CDR1 and CDR2: MNHNS, SASEGT. Trimming at V came to 5 bases and at J to 2 bases, leaving 8 bases not matched to a gene. The CDR3 has 18 residues.

In this sample, this clonotype turned up a few times. This chain joins TRBV6-2 or TRBV6-3 and TRBJ2-7, with D possibly TRBD2 on 5 matching bases. This CDR3 spans 15 amino acids. Looked up from germline, CDR1 is MNHEY and CDR2 is SVGEGT. Trimming removed 4 bases at V and 1 base at J, with 14 bases between. CDR3 in DNA: TGTGCCAGCAGTTTTGGAGCGGAGACATCCTACGAGCAGTACTTC. Its translation is CASSFGAETSYEQYF.

This chain uses TRBV13 with TRBJ2-7, with D maybe TRBD1 (6 bases). Germline CDR1 and CDR2: PRHDT and FYEKMQ (reference sequence). Trimming cost V 10 bases and J 3 bases, with 19 bases left between them. The CDR3 loop spans 14 amino acids. In nucleotides, the CDR3 is TGTGCCACCGCGCTCGCCGGGACAAACTACGAGCAGTACTTC. Encoded protein: CATALAGTNYEQYF.

This clonotype was observed a single time. The chain combines TRBV4-3 with TRBJ1-2; D unresolved. Germline CDR1 is LGHNA and CDR2 is YSLEER. V was trimmed by 0 bases and J by 4 bases, leaving 15 bases between them. This CDR3 has 16 residues. CDR3 bases: TGCGCCAGCAGCCAAGATCTGAGGGCCACTACCTATGGCTACACCTTC. It codes for CASSQDLRATTYGYTF.

This clonotype was observed a few times. This chain connects TRBV12-3 or TRBV12-4 to TRBJ2-2; 14 bases align to TRBD2. The CDR3 is made up of 16 amino acids. The trim removed 5 bases at V and 5 bases at J, leaving 4 bases unmatched. This CDR3 reads CASSTRTSGRTGELFF. In nucleotides, the CDR3 is TGTGCCAGCAGTACCCGGACTAGCGGGAGGACCGGGGAGCTGTTTTTT.

The chain joins TRBV3-1 to TRBJ2-7, with 9 bases lining up with TRBD2. The germline V gene has CDR1 LGHDT and CDR2 YNNKEL (reference sequence). The CDR3 sequence is 16 residues long. V lost 4 bases and J lost 4; bases outside the gene matches: 11. CDR3 sequence: CASSPDLLAGLYEQYF. The CDR3 bases are TGTGCCAGCAGCCCAGACCTTCTAGCGGGATTATACGAGCAGTACTTC.

The CDR3 protein is CSAREPRGTENSPLHF. CDR3 DNA sequence: TGCAGTGCTAGAGAGCCCCGCGGGACGGAAAATTCACCCCTCCACTTT. J is TRBJ1-6 and V is TRBV20-1; D may be TRBD1 (5 bases). Between the trimmed V and J ends, which lost 0 bases and 7 bases, there was a span of 16 bases. Germline V gene lookup returns CDR1 DFQATT and CDR2 SNEGSKA (reference sequence). The CDR3 runs 16 residues.